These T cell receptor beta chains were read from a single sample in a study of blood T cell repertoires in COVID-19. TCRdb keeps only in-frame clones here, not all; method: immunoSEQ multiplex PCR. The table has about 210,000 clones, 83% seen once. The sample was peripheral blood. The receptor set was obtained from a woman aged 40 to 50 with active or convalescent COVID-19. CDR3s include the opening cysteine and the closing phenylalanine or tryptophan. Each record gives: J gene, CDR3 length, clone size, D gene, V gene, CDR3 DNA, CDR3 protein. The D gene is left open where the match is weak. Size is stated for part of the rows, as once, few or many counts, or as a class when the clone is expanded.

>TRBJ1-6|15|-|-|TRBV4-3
TGCGCCAGCAGCCAAGAGCGGGGTCTAAATTCACCCCTCCACTTT
CASSQERGLNSPLHF
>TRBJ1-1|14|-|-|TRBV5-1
TGCGCCAGCAGCTTGGCTGGAGGGAACACTGAAGCTTTCTTT
CASSLAGGNTEAFF
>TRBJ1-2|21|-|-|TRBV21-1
TGTGCCAGCAGCTGTCTGACAGGACGCCGCCGACCGCCGATAAAGAGTTATGGCTACACCTTC
CASSCLTGRRRPPIKSYGYTF
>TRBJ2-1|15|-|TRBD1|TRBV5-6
TGTGCCAGCAGCGTGCCGGGACAGGGTTTGAATGAGCAGTTCTTC
CASSVPGQGLNEQFF
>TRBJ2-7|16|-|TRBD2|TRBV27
TGTGCCAGCACAAGTTTTGGCCTAGCGGGATCCTACGAGCAGTACTTC
CASTSFGLAGSYEQYF
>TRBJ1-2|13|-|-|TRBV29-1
TGCAGCGTTGACGGGGGGGCTAACTATGGCTACACCTTC
CSVDGGANYGYTF
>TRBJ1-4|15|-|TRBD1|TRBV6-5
TGTGCCAGCGGCGGAAGGGGACAGGGCCGTGAAAAACTGTTTTTT
CASGGRGQGREKLFF
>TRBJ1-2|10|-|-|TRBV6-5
TGTGCCAGCAAATTATATGGCTACACCTTC
CASKLYGYTF
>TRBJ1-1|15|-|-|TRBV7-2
TGTGCCAGCAGCAAATACCAGGGGTCGAACACTGAAGCTTTCTTT
CASSKYQGSNTEAFF
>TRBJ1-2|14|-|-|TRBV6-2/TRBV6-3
TGTGCCAGCAGTTACTCTGGGGGCTCCTATGGCTACACCTTC
CASSYSGGSYGYTF
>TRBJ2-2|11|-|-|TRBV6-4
TGTGCCAGCTCAAACACCGGGGAGCTGTTTTTT
CASSNTGELFF
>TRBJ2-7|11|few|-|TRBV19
TGTGCCAGTAGCATTTCGGGCGAGCAGTACTTC
CASSISGEQYF
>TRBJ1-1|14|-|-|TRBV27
TGTGCCAGCAGTTTATCCCGGGGGAACACTGAAGCTTTCTTT
CASSLSRGNTEAFF
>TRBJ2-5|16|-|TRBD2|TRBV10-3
TGTGCCATCAGTGGAACAATAGCGGGGGACCAAGAGACCCAGTACTTC
CAISGTIAGDQETQYF
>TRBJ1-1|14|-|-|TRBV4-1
TGCGCCAGCAGCTGGGGACACGCCAACACTGAAGCTTTCTTT
CASSWGHANTEAFF
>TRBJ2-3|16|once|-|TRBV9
TGTGCCAGCAGCGTAGAGGGCGGGACTAGCACAGATACGCAGTATTTT
CASSVEGGTSTDTQYF
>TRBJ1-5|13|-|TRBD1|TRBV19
TGTGCCAGCCAGACAGGGGATTCGCAGCCCCAGCATTTT
CASQTGDSQPQHF
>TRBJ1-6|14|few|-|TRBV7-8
TGTGCCAGCAGCTTATCTAGAGGGAATTCACCCCTCCACTTT
CASSLSRGNSPLHF
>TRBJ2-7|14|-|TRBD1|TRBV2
TGTGCCAGCGCGGAGGGACAGGGGTCCTACGAGCAGTACTTC
CASAEGQGSYEQYF
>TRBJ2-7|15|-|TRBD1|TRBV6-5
TGTGCCAGCAGTCCCTCCCAGGGGGCATCCTACGAGCAGTACTTC
CASSPSQGASYEQYF
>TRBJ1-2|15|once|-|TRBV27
TGTGCCAGCAGTTTCCGGCAGGGGAGTAACTATGGCTACACCTTC
CASSFRQGSNYGYTF
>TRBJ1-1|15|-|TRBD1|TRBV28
TGTGCCAGCTTCACTCCAGGGGGTGGGAACCCTGAAGCTTTCTTT
CASFTPGGGNPEAFF
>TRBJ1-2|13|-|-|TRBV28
TGTGCCAGCACCGACAACGTAAACTATGGCTACACCTTC
CASTDNVNYGYTF
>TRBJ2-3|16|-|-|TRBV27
TGTGCCAGCAGTGTCCTGGAGCGCCCAATCACAGATACGCAGTATTTT
CASSVLERPITDTQYF
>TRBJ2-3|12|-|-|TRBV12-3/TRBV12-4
TGTGCCAGCAGTTCTGGCACAGATACGCAGTATTTT
CASSSGTDTQYF
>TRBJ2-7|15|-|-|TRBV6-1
TGTGCCAGCAGTGAAAATGCAGGAAGCTCCTACGAGCAGTACTTC
CASSENAGSSYEQYF
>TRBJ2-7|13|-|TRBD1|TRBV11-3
TGTGCCAGCAGCCGGGACAGGGCGTCCGAGCAGTACTTC
CASSRDRASEQYF
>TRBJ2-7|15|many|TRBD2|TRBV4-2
TGTGCCAGCAGCCAAGCGACTAGCGGGGGGTACGAGCAGTACTTC
CASSQATSGGYEQYF
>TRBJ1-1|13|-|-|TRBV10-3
TGTGCCATCAGTGCTTCCAGGGTCACTGAAGCTTTCTTT
CAISASRVTEAFF
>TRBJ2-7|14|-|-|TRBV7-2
TGTGCCAGCAGCTTAGAGGACAGCTACTACGAGCAGTACTTC
CASSLEDSYYEQYF
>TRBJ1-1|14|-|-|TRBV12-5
TGTGCTAGTGGTTCCACGCCCCGGGACTATGAAGCTTTCTTT
CASGSTPRDYEAFF
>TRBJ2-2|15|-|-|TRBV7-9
TGTGCCAGCCCTACCCCGGGGTGGAACACCGGGGAGCTGTTTTTT
CASPTPGWNTGELFF
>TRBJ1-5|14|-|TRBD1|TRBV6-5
TGTGCCAGCTTCTGGACAGGCGGCGGTCAGCCCCAGCATTTT
CASFWTGGGQPQHF
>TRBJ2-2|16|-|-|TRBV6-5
TGTGCCAGCAGTTCCCCCATAACGGGGAACACCGGGGAGCTGTTTTTT
CASSSPITGNTGELFF
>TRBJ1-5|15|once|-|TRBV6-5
TGTGCCAGCAGTTACAAAGGGGGAACTAATCAGCCCCAGCATTTT
CASSYKGGTNQPQHF
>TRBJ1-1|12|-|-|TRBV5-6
TGTGCCAGCAGCATACCGGACACTGAAGCTTTCTTT
CASSIPDTEAFF
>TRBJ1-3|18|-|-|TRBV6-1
TGTGCCAGCAGTGTAGCCTGGGGAGGGAGTGCTACTGGAAACACCATATATTTT
CASSVAWGGSATGNTIYF
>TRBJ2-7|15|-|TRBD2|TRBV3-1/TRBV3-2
TGTGCCAGCAGCCAAGACCCAGCGGGGTCCTACGAGCAGTACTTC
CASSQDPAGSYEQYF
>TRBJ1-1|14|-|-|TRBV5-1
TGCGCCAGCAGCTTGGGTTGGGCGAACACTGAAGCTTTCTTT
CASSLGWANTEAFF
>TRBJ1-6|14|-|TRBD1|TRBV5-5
TGTGCCAGCAGCTTGGACGACAGGGGATCACCCCTCCACTTT
CASSLDDRGSPLHF
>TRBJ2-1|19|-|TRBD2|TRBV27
TGTGCCCCGGCGCCTCCAGGACTAGCTTATTGCTTGATCGGAAATGAGCAGTTCTTC
CAPAPPGLAYCLIGNEQFF
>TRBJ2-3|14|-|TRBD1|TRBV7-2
TGTGCCAGCAGCCCGGGACAGCCTACAGATACGCAGTATTTT
CASSPGQPTDTQYF
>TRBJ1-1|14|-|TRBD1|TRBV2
TGTGCCAGCAGTCTCCGGGACAGGAACACTGAAGCTTTCTTT
CASSLRDRNTEAFF
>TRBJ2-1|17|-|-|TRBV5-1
TGCGCCAGCAGCCCCTCGTGGGCCTCAGGGGACGGCAATGAGCAGTTCTTC
CASSPSWASGDGNEQFF
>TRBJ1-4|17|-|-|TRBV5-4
TGTGCCAGCAGCCCTGGTCGGGGGGGCCCGGGGGATGAAAAACTGTTTTTT
CASSPGRGGPGDEKLFF
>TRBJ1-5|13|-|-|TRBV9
TGTGCCAGCAGCCCTGGAGGGAGGCAGCCCCAGCATTTT
CASSPGGRQPQHF
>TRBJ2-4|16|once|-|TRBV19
TGTGCCAGTAGTATGGGGTCGTCAGGGGATGGGGGCATTCAGTACTTC
CASSMGSSGDGGIQYF
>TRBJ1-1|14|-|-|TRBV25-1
TGTGCCAGCAGTGAATCTCAGGTGAACACTGAAGCTTTCTTT
CASSESQVNTEAFF
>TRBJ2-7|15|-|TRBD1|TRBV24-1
TGTGCCACCAGTGATTACGGACAGGGGGCCAACGAGCAGTACTTC
CATSDYGQGANEQYF
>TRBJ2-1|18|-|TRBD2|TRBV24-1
TGTGCCACCAGTGATTCCCCGGGAGGGCCGAGCTCCTACAATGAGCAGTTCTTC
CATSDSPGGPSSYNEQFF
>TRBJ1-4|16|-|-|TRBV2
TGTGCCAGCAGTGGCAGCTCAGGGGCAACTAATGAAAAACTGTTTTTT
CASSGSSGATNEKLFF
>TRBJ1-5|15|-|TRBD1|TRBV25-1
TGTGCCAGCAGTGGTAGGACAGGGCCCAATCAGCCCCAGCATTTT
CASSGRTGPNQPQHF
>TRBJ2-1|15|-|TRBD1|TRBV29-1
TGCAGCGTTGAAAGGGCGCCAGGGGGACAGAATGAGCAGTTCTTC
CSVERAPGGQNEQFF